Each of the 10 T cell receptor beta chains below was sequenced from the same sample in a study of resident and recirculating memory T cells in vitiligo. The assay was immunoSEQ multiplex PCR, and TCRdb's table has in-frame clones only and misses some. The repertoire consists of approximately 69,000 clones, with roughly nine tenths occurring once and the leading ten covering 4.9%. Sequencing was carried out using blood. Receptors originate from a male donor with vitiligo.

The chain links TRBV28 to TRBJ2-3, with 16 bases that match TRBD2. Looked up from germline, CDR1 is MDHEN and CDR2 is SYDVKM. This CDR3 is built from 17 residues. Germline trimming cut 8 bases from V and 8 bases from J; bases unmatched to any gene: 13. CDR3 DNA sequence: TGTGCCAGCCTACCACCCGGGACTAGCGGGGGGGCGAGTACGCAGTATTTT. Its translation: CASLPPGTSGGASTQYF. Using reference TRBV28 and TRBJ2-3 for the parts outside the CDR3, the full variable domain is DVKVTQSSRYLVKRTGEKVFLECVQDMDHENMFWYRQDPGLGLRLIYFSYDVKMKEKGDIPEGYSVSREKKERFSLILESASTNQTSMYLCASLPPGTSGGASTQYFGPGTRLTVL.

This clone was found once. The chain is built from TRBV5-5 and TRBJ2-5, with D maybe TRBD2 (5 bases). The CDR3 is 15 amino acids. V dropped 0 bases and J dropped 2 bases, with 11 bases sitting between them. Germline assignment: CDR1 SGHKS and CDR2 YYEKEE (reference sequence). The CDR3 region is CASSLANGKQETQYF. The DNA for the CDR3 is TGTGCCAGCAGCTTGGCCAACGGGAAGCAAGAGACCCAGTACTTC.

The genes are TRBV2 and TRBJ1-2; the D gene is possibly TRBD1 (6 bases). Trimming stripped 6 bases from V and 4 bases from J, with 18 bases between. The CDR3 totals 15 residues. The germline CDR1 and CDR2 sequences are SNHLY and FYNNEI. The CDR3 nucleotides read TGTGCCAGCAGGAGGGGGGGTACGCTCATCTATGGCTACACCTTC. Its translation is CASRRGGTLIYGYTF.

The V call is TRBV19, the J call TRBJ2-1; tentatively, D is TRBD1 (6 bases). The CDR3 totals 14 residues. Germline-derived CDR1 and CDR2 are LNHDA and SQIVND (reference sequence). Trimming shortened V by 5 bases and J by 6 bases, and 14 bases separated the two germline ends. The CDR3 loop is CASSVGAGPNEQFF. The CDR3 nucleotides are TGTGCCAGTAGTGTGGGGGCGGGCCCCAATGAGCAGTTCTTC.

The gene calls are TRBV5-1 and TRBJ2-5, with 12 bases aligning to TRBD1. The V gene end was trimmed by 4 bases and the J gene end by 5 bases; junction bases not matched to a gene: 3. Germline CDR1 reads SGHRS; CDR2 reads YFSETQ. CDR3 length: 14 residues. The CDR3 coding sequence is TGCGCCAGCAGCGTGGGACAGGGGGCCGAGACCCAGTACTTC. Translating gives CASSVGQGAETQYF.

The V gene is TRBV18, the J gene TRBJ2-7; TRBD2 matches at 7 bases. J lost 4 bases, V lost 2 bases, and 2 bases had no gene match. This CDR3 spans 13 amino acids. CDR1 is KGHSH, CDR2 LQKENI, per germline. CDR3 nucleotide sequence: TGTGCCAGCTCACCAGGGGAGGGTTACGAGCAGTACTTC. This sequence encodes CASSPGEGYEQYF. Using reference TRBV18 and TRBJ2-7 for the parts outside the CDR3, the full variable domain is NAGVMQNPRHLVRRRGQEARLRCSPMKGHSHVYWYRQLPEEGLKFMVYLQKENIIDESGMPKERFSAEFPKEGPSILRIQQVVRGDSAAYFCASSPGEGYEQYFGPGTRLTVT.

The J gene is TRBJ2-6, the V gene TRBV9, with 11 bases matching TRBD2. The junction had 2 bases not matched to a gene; V was cut back by 0 bases and J by 0 bases. This CDR3 contains 18 residues. CDR1 and CDR2 (germline): SGDLS, YYNGEE. The CDR3 DNA reads as TGTGCCAGCAGCGTAGGGCTAGCGGGGGGCTCTGGGGCCAACGTCCTGACTTTC. This sequence encodes CASSVGLAGGSGANVLTF.

The chain uses TRBV19 and TRBJ2-2; 7 bases agree with TRBD1. The CDR3 has 16 amino acids. V was clipped by 5 bases and J by 7 bases; unmatched bases: 13. In germline, CDR1 is LNHDA, CDR2 SQIVND (reference sequence). The CDR3 is CASSEGQRLVGGELFF. The CDR3, as DNA: TGTGCCAGTAGTGAGGGACAGCGTTTGGTTGGCGGGGAGCTGTTTTTT.

This sequence joins TRBV5-6 and TRBJ1-6; 8 nucleotides agree with TRBD1. The V segment lost 4 bases and the J segment 9 bases; nucleotides outside the gene matches: 6. This CDR3 has 14 residues. Per germline, CDR1 SGHDT and CDR2 YYEEEE. CDR3 in DNA: TGTGCCAGCAGCCCGGACAGGGTTAGTTCACCCCTCCACTTT. It encodes CASSPDRVSSPLHF.

The chain links TRBV9 to TRBJ2-1; D may be TRBD2 (7 bases). Between the trimmed V and J ends, which lost 7 bases and 4 bases, there was a span of 12 bases. The CDR3 consists of 13 residues. The germline V gene has CDR1 SGDLS and CDR2 YYNGEE. CDR3 loop: CASRGAAYNEQFF. The DNA of the CDR3 is TGTGCCAGCCGGGGGGCCGCGTACAATGAGCAGTTCTTC.